Following are 20 T cell receptor beta chains from one sample sequenced in a study of CD8 T cells in ankylosing spondylitis. TCRdb reanalysed the 5' RACE reads using MiXCR and keeps one entry per CDR3 protein. Found here are approximately 90,000 distinct CDR3 sequences, about 8.3% of them singletons; the top ten hold about a tenth. The sample comprised blood, either unsorted or a sorted T cell fraction (not recorded which). These receptors all stem from a male donor with ankylosing spondylitis or in good health (not recorded which).

This clonotype was recorded many times. As DNA, the CDR3 is TGCAGTGCAACCAGACAGGGGGCGGGTGAAAAACTGTTTTTT. Its translation: CSATRQGAGEKLFF. The chain links TRBV20-1 to TRBJ1-4, with 10 positions matching TRBD1. Per the germline V gene, CDR1 is DFQATT and CDR2 is SNEGSKA (reference sequence). The CDR3 has 14 residues. The V and J ends lost 6 bases and 7 bases, in that order; junction bases with no gene match: 8.

This clonotype was seen more than once but under ten times. One base away lies a much larger clone, so this may be a sequencing read error. The V call is TRBV11-2, the J call TRBJ2-7; D possibly uses TRBD1 or TRBD2 (5 bases each). Germline CDR1 reads SGHAT; CDR2 reads FQNNGV. The CDR3 has 14 amino acids. Trimming shortened V by 3 bases and J by 6 bases, and 15 bases separated the two germline ends. CDR3: CASSFRGVDCEQYF. The CDR3 bases are TGTGCCAGCAGCTTTCGAGGGGTGGACTGCGAGCAGTACTTC.

At least ten counts were recorded for this clonotype. The rearrangement uses TRBV7-6 and TRBJ2-1, with 8 bases that match TRBD2. Germline-derived CDR1 and CDR2 are SGHVS and FNYEAQ. V shed 3 bases and J 7 bases; nucleotides not matched to a gene: 2. The length of the CDR3 is 13 residues. In DNA form, the CDR3 reads TGTGCCAGCAGCTTGCGCGGGAGGAATGAGCAGTTCTTC. Protein sequence: CASSLRGRNEQFF.

In its sample, this clonotype was seen many times. The gene calls are TRBV7-2 and TRBJ1-5, with D uncertain. V lost 6 bases and J lost 1, with 7 bases in between. Per germline, CDR1 SGHTA and CDR2 FQGNSA. This CDR3 comprises 13 residues. CDR3 residues: CASRSESNQPQHF. The CDR3 nucleotides read TGTGCCAGCAGATCAGAGAGCAATCAGCCCCAGCATTTT.

At least ten counts were recorded for this clonotype. The chain combines TRBV7-6 with TRBJ2-1; TRBD2 is a possible D gene (5 bases). V dropped 5 bases and J dropped 0 bases, with 14 bases sitting between them. Germline lookup yields CDR1 SGHVS and CDR2 FNYEAQ. This CDR3 contains 16 residues. For the CDR3, the DNA is TGTGCCAGCAGCGTCTTAGCGAGGAGCTCCTACAATGAGCAGTTCTTC. Translated, it gives CASSVLARSSYNEQFF.

This clonotype was found many times. This rearrangement joins TRBV5-1 to TRBJ2-1, with a tentative D call TRBD1 (6 bases). Trimming took off 4 bases at V and 0 bases at J, with 14 bases between the two ends. Germline V gene lookup returns CDR1 SGHRS and CDR2 YFSETQ. The length of the CDR3 is 16 residues. The CDR3: CASSPTDRSSYNEQFF. The CDR3 DNA sequence: TGCGCCAGCAGCCCAACCGACAGGAGCTCCTACAATGAGCAGTTCTTC.

The chain employs TRBV7-9 and TRBJ1-2, with a possible D match to TRBD1 (6 bases). The V end was cut by 1 base, the J end by 8 bases, with 20 bases between. The CDR3 contains 16 residues. Germline assignment: CDR1 SEHNR and CDR2 FQNEAQ (reference sequence). In nucleotides, the CDR3 is TGTGCCAGCAGCTTAGAAAAGACGGGGGCCCTTGGGGGCTACACCTTC. Residues: CASSLEKTGALGGYTF.

This clonotype has a count of ten or more. V and J are TRBV20-1 and TRBJ2-3, with TRBD2 matching over 7 bases. The CDR3 covers 16 residues. Losses at the gene ends were 1 base for V and 6 bases for J; bases not matched to a gene: 13. CDR1 and CDR2 (germline): DFQATT, SNEGSKA (reference sequence). This CDR3 is CSARGRGIGRWDTQYF. In DNA form, the CDR3 reads TGCAGTGCTAGAGGCCGGGGCATCGGGAGGTGGGATACGCAGTATTTT.

This clonotype was detected many times. V gene TRBV12-3 or TRBV12-4 combines with J gene TRBJ2-7, with 7 bases fitting TRBD1. The V segment lost 5 bases and the J segment 3 bases; nucleotides outside the gene matches: 10. CDR3 length: 15 amino acids. The CDR3 DNA reads as TGTGCCAGCAGTCCCCGACAGGGAGTTATCTACGAGCAGTACTTC. It translates to CASSPRQGVIYEQYF.

This chain links TRBV9 with TRBJ2-1, with 10 bases that match TRBD2. V lost 0 bases to trimming and J lost 9 bases; unmatched junction nucleotides: 3. Germline V gene data show CDR1 as SGDLS and CDR2 as YYNGEE. The CDR3 runs to 14 residues. The CDR3 reads CASSVGGLASEQFF. CDR3 DNA: TGTGCCAGCAGCGTAGGGGGACTAGCGAGTGAGCAGTTCTTC.

This clonotype was observed at least ten times. The chain links TRBV7-2 to TRBJ2-5; no definite D call. The germline V gene encodes CDR1 SGHTA and CDR2 FQGNSA. Trimming took off 2 bases at V and 4 bases at J, with 17 bases between the two ends. The CDR3 length is 16 residues. The DNA of the CDR3 is TGTGCCAGCAGCTTACGGCGGCATTCTCCGCTAGAGACCCAGTACTTC. Translated, it gives CASSLRRHSPLETQYF. The full variable domain, completed using reference TRBV7-2 and TRBJ2-5, is GAGVSQSPSNKVTEKGKDVELRCDPISGHTALYWYRQSLGQGLEFLIYFQGNSAPDKSGLPSDRFSAERTGGSVSTLTIQRTQQEDSAVYLCASSLRRHSPLETQYFGPGTRLLVL.

This clonotype was found many times. The chain recombines TRBV4-3 with TRBJ1-6; D unclear. Per germline, CDR1 LGHNA and CDR2 YSLEER. The V end was cut by 0 bases, the J end by 8 bases, with 8 bases between. The length of the CDR3 is 14 residues. CDR3 amino acids: CASSQEGGDSPLHF. Written as DNA, the CDR3 is TGCGCCAGCAGCCAAGAAGGTGGGGATTCACCCCTCCACTTT.

This clonotype turned up a few times. V is TRBV29-1 and J is TRBJ2-7, with TRBD1 matching 8 bases. J gave up 4 bases and V 6 bases, and 8 bases lay outside the gene matches. Germline V lookup: CDR1 SQVTM, CDR2 ANQGSEA. This CDR3 spans 13 amino acids. The CDR3: CSVGQGRGYEQYF. The CDR3 DNA sequence: TGCAGCGTCGGACAGGGCAGAGGGTACGAGCAGTACTTC.

This clonotype was seen many times. The CDR3 region is CASSVRLGLGEAFF. The CDR3 nucleotides are TGTGCCAGCAGTGTCAGACTGGGGCTCGGTGAAGCTTTCTTT. The chain recombines TRBV2 with TRBJ1-1, with D possibly matching TRBD1 (5 bases). Germline values: CDR1 SNHLY, CDR2 FYNNEI. This CDR3 is 14 amino acids long. Trimming stripped 4 bases from V and 7 bases from J, with 16 bases between.

The chain recombines TRBV27 with TRBJ1-2; D is ambiguous. Germline V gene sequence: CDR1 MNHEY, CDR2 SMNVEV (reference sequence). CDR3 length equals 13 residues. Trimming removed 2 bases from V and 8 bases from J, with 12 bases in between. The CDR3 coding sequence is TGTGCCAGCAGTTTAACATTAACCGAGGGCTACACCTTC. This translates into CASSLTLTEGYTF.

This clonotype was counted ten times or more. This chain links TRBV12-3 or TRBV12-4 with TRBJ2-7, with 11 bases that match TRBD2. The CDR3 has 16 amino acids. The V and J ends lost 6 bases and 5 bases, in that order; junction bases with no gene match: 12. Here the CDR3 DNA reads TGTGCCAGCAGCCTCTATACTAGCGGGAGAACACACGAGCAGTACTTC. Residues: CASSLYTSGRTHEQYF.

In regard to this clonotype: A read error may be the cause here, since a much bigger clone is one base away. The rearrangement joins TRBV7-9 to TRBJ1-1, with D unresolved. Trimming removed 7 bases from V and 0 bases from J, with 6 bases in between. Looked up from germline, CDR1 is SEHNR and CDR2 is FQNEAQ (reference sequence). There are 12 residues in the CDR3. CDR3 nucleotides: TGTGCCAGCACCATGATGAACACTGAAGCTTTCTTT. Protein sequence: CASTMMNTEAFF.

This clonotype was observed at least ten times. The V call is TRBV20-1, the J call TRBJ2-2; a weak D match, TRBD2 (5 bases). The germline CDR1 and CDR2 sequences are DFQATT and SNEGSKA (reference sequence). Trimming took 5 bases from V and 1 from J, leaving 11 bases between them. The CDR3 totals 14 residues. CDR3 residues: CSAPPAVNTGELFF. Here the CDR3 DNA reads TGCAGTGCTCCCCCAGCGGTGAACACCGGGGAGCTGTTTTTT.

There are many counts of this clonotype. The rearrangement joins TRBV19 to TRBJ2-1; D gene unclear. V was clipped by 7 bases and J by 2 bases, with 12 bases between them. The CDR3 totals 14 residues. The V gene's germline CDR1 is LNHDA and CDR2 SQIVND (reference sequence). CDR3 region: CASNGGLAYNEQFF. CDR3 coding DNA: TGTGCCAGTAATGGCGGCTTGGCCTACAATGAGCAGTTCTTC.

This clonotype was recorded at least ten times. The CDR3 loop reads CASSSSGRGTVGELFF. In DNA, the CDR3 is TGTGCCAGCAGTTCCTCGGGACGGGGAACCGTCGGGGAGCTGTTTTTT. The gene calls are TRBV6-2 or TRBV6-3 and TRBJ2-2, with D perhaps given as TRBD1 or TRBD2 (5 bases each). The CDR3 contains 16 residues. V was pared by 4 bases and J by 7 bases, with 19 bases between. Germline CDR1 and CDR2: MNHEY and SVGEGT.